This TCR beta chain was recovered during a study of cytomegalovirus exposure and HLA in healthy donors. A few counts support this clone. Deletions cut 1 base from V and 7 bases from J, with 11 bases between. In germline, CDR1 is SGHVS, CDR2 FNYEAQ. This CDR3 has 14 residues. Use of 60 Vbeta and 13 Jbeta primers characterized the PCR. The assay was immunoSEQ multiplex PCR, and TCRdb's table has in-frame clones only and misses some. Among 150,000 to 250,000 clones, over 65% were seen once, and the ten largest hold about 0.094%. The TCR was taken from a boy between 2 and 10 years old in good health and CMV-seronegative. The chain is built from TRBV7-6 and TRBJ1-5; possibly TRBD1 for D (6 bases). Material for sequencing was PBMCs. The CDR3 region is CASSLGAGAQPQHF. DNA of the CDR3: TGTGCCAGCAGCTTAGGGGCAGGGGCCCAGCCCCAGCATTTT. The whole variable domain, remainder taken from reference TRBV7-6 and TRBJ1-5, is GAGVSQSPRYKVTKRGQDVALRCDPISGHVSLYWYRQALGQGPEFLTYFNYEAQQDKSGLPNDRFSAERPEGSISTLTIQRTEQRDSAMYRCASSLGAGAQPQHFGDGTRLSIL.